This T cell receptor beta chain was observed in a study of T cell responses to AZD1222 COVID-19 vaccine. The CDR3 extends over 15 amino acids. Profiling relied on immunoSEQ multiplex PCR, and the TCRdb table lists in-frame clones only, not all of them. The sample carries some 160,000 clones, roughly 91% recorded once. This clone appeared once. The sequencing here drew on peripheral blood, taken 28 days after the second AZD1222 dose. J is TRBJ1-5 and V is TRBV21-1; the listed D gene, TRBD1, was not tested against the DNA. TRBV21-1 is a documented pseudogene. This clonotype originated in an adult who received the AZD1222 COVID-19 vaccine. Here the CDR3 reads CASSTYRESGQPQHF. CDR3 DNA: TGTGCCAGCAGCACCTACAGGGAGTCTGGTCAGCCCCAGCATTTT.